These T cell receptor beta chains were read from a single sample in a study of T cells after yellow fever vaccination. MiXCR, run by TCRdb on the 5' RACE reads, gives a single entry per CDR3 protein. The sample consists of 100,000 to 150,000 distinct CDR3 sequences, about 8.8% of them appearing once. The specimen was CD8+ T cells sorted from PBMCs, collected on the day of the yellow fever booster vaccination. The receptors were sampled from a man aged 18-30 years who received the YFV17D yellow fever vaccine. Each CDR3 is given with its conserved first and last residue. Fields, in order: clone size, V gene, J gene, D gene, CDR3 DNA, CDR3 protein. D genes are given only for firm matches. Size is omitted from some rows. Given values are once, few, many or a class for expanded clones.

clone_size: few
v_call: TRBV20-1
j_call: TRBJ2-1
d_call: TRBD2
cdr3_nt: TGCAGTGCTAGCTCAGCGGGGGCGCTCAATGAGCAGTTCTTC
cdr3_aa: CSASSAGALNEQFF

clone_size: -
v_call: TRBV9
j_call: TRBJ2-3
d_call: TRBD1
cdr3_nt: TGTGCCAGCAGCGCTGACAGGGCCAGGGATACGCAGTATTTT
cdr3_aa: CASSADRARDTQYF

clone_size: many
v_call: TRBV12-3/TRBV12-4
j_call: TRBJ2-2
d_call: -
cdr3_nt: TGTGCCAGCAGTTTGGCCCCCGGCACCGGGGAGCTGTTTTTT
cdr3_aa: CASSLAPGTGELFF

clone_size: few
v_call: TRBV10-1
j_call: TRBJ2-7
d_call: -
cdr3_nt: TGCGCCAGCAGTGTTCGAGCGGACACCAGCGAGCAGTACTTC
cdr3_aa: CASSVRADTSEQYF

clone_size: few
v_call: TRBV27
j_call: TRBJ1-3
d_call: -
cdr3_nt: TGTGCCAGCAGTTTATGGGGGAACCCCTCGACCTCTGGAAACACCATATATTTT
cdr3_aa: CASSLWGNPSTSGNTIYF

clone_size: few
v_call: TRBV7-6
j_call: TRBJ1-2
d_call: -
cdr3_nt: TGTGCCAGCAGCTTCGCGGGAGGGAACTATGGCTACACCTTC
cdr3_aa: CASSFAGGNYGYTF

clone_size: -
v_call: TRBV7-2
j_call: TRBJ1-1
d_call: -
cdr3_nt: TGTGCCAGCAGCTATGGGAGAGGGACTGAAGCTTTCTTT
cdr3_aa: CASSYGRGTEAFF

clone_size: few
v_call: TRBV4-1
j_call: TRBJ1-1
d_call: -
cdr3_nt: TGCGCCAGCAGCCAAGATTACCGGGCACTCAACACTGAAGCTTTCTTT
cdr3_aa: CASSQDYRALNTEAFF

clone_size: few
v_call: TRBV7-6
j_call: TRBJ2-1
d_call: -
cdr3_nt: TGTGCCAGCAGCTTAGCGGGGGAGCAGTTCTTC
cdr3_aa: CASSLAGEQFF

clone_size: -
v_call: TRBV6-6
j_call: TRBJ2-3
d_call: -
cdr3_nt: TGTGCCACCCTTCCAAGGGGGGGGAGTAGCACAGATACGCAGTATTTT
cdr3_aa: CATLPRGGSSTDTQYF

clone_size: -
v_call: TRBV5-4
j_call: TRBJ2-7
d_call: TRBD1
cdr3_nt: TGTGCCAGCAGCTCGGGACAGTCGGGATACGAGCAGTACTTC
cdr3_aa: CASSSGQSGYEQYF

clone_size: few
v_call: TRBV5-1
j_call: TRBJ2-3
d_call: -
cdr3_nt: TGCGCCAGCAGCTTGTTAGTCAGGGGTGGATCTAGCACAGATACGCAGTATTTT
cdr3_aa: CASSLLVRGGSSTDTQYF

clone_size: -
v_call: TRBV27
j_call: TRBJ1-1
d_call: -
cdr3_nt: TGTGCCAGCAGTCCGCAGGTATGGTGGAGGAACACTGAAGCTTTCTTT
cdr3_aa: CASSPQVWWRNTEAFF

clone_size: -
v_call: TRBV29-1
j_call: TRBJ2-7
d_call: -
cdr3_nt: TGCAGCGTCACCGAATCGGGGGAGCAGTACTTC
cdr3_aa: CSVTESGEQYF

clone_size: -
v_call: TRBV4-1
j_call: TRBJ2-3
d_call: -
cdr3_nt: TGCGCCAGCAGCCAAGATCTCGGGTTGGGCACAGATACGCAGTATTTT
cdr3_aa: CASSQDLGLGTDTQYF

clone_size: -
v_call: TRBV20-1
j_call: TRBJ2-5
d_call: -
cdr3_nt: TGCAGGGCGGGGTACCAAGAGACCCAGTACTTC
cdr3_aa: CRAGYQETQYF

clone_size: few
v_call: TRBV7-9
j_call: TRBJ1-3
d_call: TRBD1
cdr3_nt: TGTGCCAGCAGCACGTCACAGGGGGCTGGAAACACCATATATTTT
cdr3_aa: CASSTSQGAGNTIYF

clone_size: -
v_call: TRBV16
j_call: TRBJ2-1
d_call: -
cdr3_nt: TGTGCCAGCAGCCAAAGTCCAGGGGTCTCCTACAATGAGCAGTTCTTC
cdr3_aa: CASSQSPGVSYNEQFF

clone_size: -
v_call: TRBV4-2
j_call: TRBJ2-5
d_call: TRBD2
cdr3_nt: TGTGCCAGCAGCCAAGAGGTCCTTAGCGGGGAGACCCAGTACTTC
cdr3_aa: CASSQEVLSGETQYF

clone_size: -
v_call: TRBV29-1
j_call: TRBJ2-7
d_call: -
cdr3_nt: TGCAGCGTTGGTCTGACCTCCTACGAGCAGTACTTC
cdr3_aa: CSVGLTSYEQYF

clone_size: few
v_call: TRBV15
j_call: TRBJ2-2
d_call: -
cdr3_nt: TGTGCCACCAGCAGGGGGGCCACCGGGGAGCTGTTTTTT
cdr3_aa: CATSRGATGELFF

clone_size: once
v_call: TRBV20-1
j_call: TRBJ2-3
d_call: -
cdr3_nt: TGCAGTGCTATGTCGGATTCTGATACGCAGTATTTT
cdr3_aa: CSAMSDSDTQYF

clone_size: -
v_call: TRBV15
j_call: TRBJ1-4
d_call: -
cdr3_nt: TGTGCCACCAGCGGATCAGGGGTGATAGGGGAAAAACTGTTTTTT
cdr3_aa: CATSGSGVIGEKLFF

clone_size: few
v_call: TRBV20-1
j_call: TRBJ1-6
d_call: -
cdr3_nt: TGCAGTGCTGAGGACCCGCTCGATAATTCACCCCTCCACTTT
cdr3_aa: CSAEDPLDNSPLHF

clone_size: -
v_call: TRBV2
j_call: TRBJ2-3
d_call: -
cdr3_nt: TGTGCCAGCAGTCCTCCAAGGGGAGGCGATACGCAGTATTTT
cdr3_aa: CASSPPRGGDTQYF

clone_size: many
v_call: TRBV29-1
j_call: TRBJ2-6
d_call: -
cdr3_nt: TGCAGCGTTGAAGATGAGGGAGCGGGGGCCAACGTCCTGACTTTC
cdr3_aa: CSVEDEGAGANVLTF